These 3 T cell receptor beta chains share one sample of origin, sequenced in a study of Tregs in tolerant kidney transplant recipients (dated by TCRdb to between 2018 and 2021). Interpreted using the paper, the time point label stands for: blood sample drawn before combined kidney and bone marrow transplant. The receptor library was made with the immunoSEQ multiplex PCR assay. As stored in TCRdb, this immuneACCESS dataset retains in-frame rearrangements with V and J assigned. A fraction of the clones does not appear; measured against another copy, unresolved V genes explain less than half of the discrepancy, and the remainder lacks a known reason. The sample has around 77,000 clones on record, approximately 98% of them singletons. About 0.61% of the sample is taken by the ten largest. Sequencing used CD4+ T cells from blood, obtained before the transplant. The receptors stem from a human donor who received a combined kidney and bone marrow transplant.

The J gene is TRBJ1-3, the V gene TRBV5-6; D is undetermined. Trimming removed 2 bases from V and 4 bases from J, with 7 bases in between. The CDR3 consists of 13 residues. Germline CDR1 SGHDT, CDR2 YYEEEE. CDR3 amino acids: CASSFLIGNTIYF. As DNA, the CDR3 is TGTGCCAGCAGCTTCCTAATCGGAAACACCATATATTTT.

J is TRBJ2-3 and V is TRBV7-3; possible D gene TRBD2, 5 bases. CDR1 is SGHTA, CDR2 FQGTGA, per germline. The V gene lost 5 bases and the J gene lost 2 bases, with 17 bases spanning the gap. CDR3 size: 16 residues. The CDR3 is CASSAAITSPTDTQYF. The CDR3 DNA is TGTGCCAGCAGCGCCGCGATAACTAGTCCCACAGATACGCAGTATTTT.

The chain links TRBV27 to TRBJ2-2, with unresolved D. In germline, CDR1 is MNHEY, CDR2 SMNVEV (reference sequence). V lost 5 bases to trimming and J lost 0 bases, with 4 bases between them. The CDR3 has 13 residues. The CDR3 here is CASSPANTGELFF. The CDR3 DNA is TGTGCCAGCAGTCCGGCGAACACCGGGGAGCTGTTTTTT.